This section outlines one T cell receptor (beta chain) sequence together with its context. The sample belongs to a study of shared clonotypes between healthy human individuals. Measured with immunoSEQ multiplex PCR; TCRdb has only the in-frame clones, and not every one. The sample carries 2 million to 3 million clones, 90% to 95% recorded once. CDR3 length equals 13 residues. Germline CDR1 and CDR2: GTSNPN and SVGIG (reference sequence). The V end was cut by 4 bases, the J end by 4 bases, with 13 bases between. V gene TRBV30 combines with J gene TRBJ1-2; D call uncertain. This receptor was obtained from a man aged 18 to 29 in good health. Some clones in this sample may be carry-over from other donors' samples. The material sequenced was naive CD4+ T cells from PBMCs. Stated subset: CD45RA+ positively selected. CDR3 bases: TGTGCCTGGATTCGGGGAATCGGCTATGGCTACACCTTC. It yields the protein CAWIRGIGYGYTF.